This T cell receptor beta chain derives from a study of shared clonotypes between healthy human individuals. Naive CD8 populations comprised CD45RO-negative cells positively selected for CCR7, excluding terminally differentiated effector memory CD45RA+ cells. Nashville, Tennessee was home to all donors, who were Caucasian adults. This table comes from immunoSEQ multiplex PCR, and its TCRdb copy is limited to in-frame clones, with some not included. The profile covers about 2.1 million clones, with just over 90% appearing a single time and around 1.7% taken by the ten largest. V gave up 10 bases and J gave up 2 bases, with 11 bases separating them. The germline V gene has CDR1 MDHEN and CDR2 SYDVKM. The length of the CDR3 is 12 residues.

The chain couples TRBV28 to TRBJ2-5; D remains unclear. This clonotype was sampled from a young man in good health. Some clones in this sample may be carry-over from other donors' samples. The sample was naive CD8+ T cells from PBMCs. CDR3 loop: CATPSRQETQYF. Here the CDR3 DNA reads TGTGCCACCCCGTCCCGGCAAGAGACCCAGTACTTC.